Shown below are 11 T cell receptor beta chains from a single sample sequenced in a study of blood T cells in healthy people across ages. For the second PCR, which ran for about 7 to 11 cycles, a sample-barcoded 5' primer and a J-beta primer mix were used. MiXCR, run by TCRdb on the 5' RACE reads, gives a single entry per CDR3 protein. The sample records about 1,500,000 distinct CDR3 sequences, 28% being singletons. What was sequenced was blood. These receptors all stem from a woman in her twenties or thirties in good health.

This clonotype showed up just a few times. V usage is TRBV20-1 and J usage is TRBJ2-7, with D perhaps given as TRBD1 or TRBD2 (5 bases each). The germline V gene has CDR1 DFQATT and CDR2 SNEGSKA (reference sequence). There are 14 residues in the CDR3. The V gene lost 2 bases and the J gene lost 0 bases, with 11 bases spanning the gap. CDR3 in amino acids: CSARPRDHSYEQYF. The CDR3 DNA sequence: TGCAGTGCTAGACCCCGGGACCACTCCTACGAGCAGTACTTC.

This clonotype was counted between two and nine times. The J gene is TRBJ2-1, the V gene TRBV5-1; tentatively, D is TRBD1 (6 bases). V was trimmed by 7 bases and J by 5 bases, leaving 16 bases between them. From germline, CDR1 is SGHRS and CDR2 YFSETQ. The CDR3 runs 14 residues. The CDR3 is CASGVGTLNNEQFF. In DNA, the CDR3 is TGCGCCAGCGGGGTCGGGACACTTAACAATGAGCAGTTCTTC.

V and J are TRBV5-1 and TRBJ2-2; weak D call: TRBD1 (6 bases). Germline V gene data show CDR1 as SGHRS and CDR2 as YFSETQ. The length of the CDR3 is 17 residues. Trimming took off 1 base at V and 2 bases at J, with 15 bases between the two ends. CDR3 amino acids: CASSLPYDRSNTGELFF. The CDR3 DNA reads TGCGCCAGCAGCTTGCCTTACGACAGGTCTAACACCGGGGAGCTGTTTTTT.

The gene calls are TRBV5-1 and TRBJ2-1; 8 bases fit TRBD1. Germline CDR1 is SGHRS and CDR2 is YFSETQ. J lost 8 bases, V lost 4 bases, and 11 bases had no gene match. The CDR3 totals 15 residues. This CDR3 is CASSPPSPTGDEQFF. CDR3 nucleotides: TGCGCCAGCAGCCCCCCCAGCCCGACAGGGGATGAGCAGTTCTTC.

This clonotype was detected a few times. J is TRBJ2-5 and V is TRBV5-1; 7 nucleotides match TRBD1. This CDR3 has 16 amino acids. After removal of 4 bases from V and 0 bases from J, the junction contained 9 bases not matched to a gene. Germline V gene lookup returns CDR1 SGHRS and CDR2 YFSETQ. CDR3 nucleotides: TGCGCCAGCAGCGCCGGGACAGTGATGTACCAAGAGACCCAGTACTTC. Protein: CASSAGTVMYQETQYF.

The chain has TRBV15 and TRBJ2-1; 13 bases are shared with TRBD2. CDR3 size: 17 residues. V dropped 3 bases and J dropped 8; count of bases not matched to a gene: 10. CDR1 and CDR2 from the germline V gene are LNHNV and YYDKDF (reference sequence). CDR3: CATSSALTSGRRDEQFF. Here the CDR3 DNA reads TGTGCCACCAGCAGCGCCTTGACTAGCGGGAGGCGCGATGAGCAGTTCTTC.

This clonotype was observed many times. The CDR3 DNA sequence: TGTGCCAGCAGTCCTCGACTAGCGGCCTACGAGCAGTACTTC. Translation: CASSPRLAAYEQYF. V is TRBV9 and J is TRBJ2-7, with TRBD2 matching over 9 bases. V shed 5 bases, J shed 2 bases, and the junction held 5 bases outside the gene matches. Germline V gene sequence: CDR1 SGDLS, CDR2 YYNGEE. CDR3 length equals 14 residues.

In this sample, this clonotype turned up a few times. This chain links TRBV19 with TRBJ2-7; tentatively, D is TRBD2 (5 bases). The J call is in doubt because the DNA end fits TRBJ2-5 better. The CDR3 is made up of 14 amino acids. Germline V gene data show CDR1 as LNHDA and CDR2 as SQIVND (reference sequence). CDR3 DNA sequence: TGTGCCAGTAGTATAAAACTAGGTGGGGAGACCCAGTACTTC. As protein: CASSIKLGGETQYF.

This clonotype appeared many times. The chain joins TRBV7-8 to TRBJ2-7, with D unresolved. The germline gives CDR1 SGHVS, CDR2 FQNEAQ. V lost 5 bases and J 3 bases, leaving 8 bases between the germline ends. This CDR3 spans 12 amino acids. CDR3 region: CASSPRHYEQYF. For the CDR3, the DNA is TGTGCCAGCAGCCCCCGGCACTACGAGCAGTACTTC.

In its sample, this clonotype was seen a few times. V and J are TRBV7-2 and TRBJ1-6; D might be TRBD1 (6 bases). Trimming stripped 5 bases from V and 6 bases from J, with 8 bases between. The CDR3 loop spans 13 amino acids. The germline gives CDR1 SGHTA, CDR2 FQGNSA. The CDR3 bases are TGTGCCAGCAGCCAGGGGATTAATTCACCCCTCCACTTT. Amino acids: CASSQGINSPLHF.

The CDR3 sequence: CASSFRGLAGATTYNEQYF. For the CDR3, the DNA is TGTGCCAGCAGTTTCCGTGGACTAGCGGGGGCCACTACCTACAATGAGCAGTACTTC. The chain uses TRBV6-2 or TRBV6-3 and TRBJ2-1, with 13 bases aligning to TRBD2. TRBJ2-7 matches the DNA end more closely, so the J call is doubtful. CDR3 length: 19 residues. Germline V gives CDR1 MNHEY, CDR2 SVGEGT.